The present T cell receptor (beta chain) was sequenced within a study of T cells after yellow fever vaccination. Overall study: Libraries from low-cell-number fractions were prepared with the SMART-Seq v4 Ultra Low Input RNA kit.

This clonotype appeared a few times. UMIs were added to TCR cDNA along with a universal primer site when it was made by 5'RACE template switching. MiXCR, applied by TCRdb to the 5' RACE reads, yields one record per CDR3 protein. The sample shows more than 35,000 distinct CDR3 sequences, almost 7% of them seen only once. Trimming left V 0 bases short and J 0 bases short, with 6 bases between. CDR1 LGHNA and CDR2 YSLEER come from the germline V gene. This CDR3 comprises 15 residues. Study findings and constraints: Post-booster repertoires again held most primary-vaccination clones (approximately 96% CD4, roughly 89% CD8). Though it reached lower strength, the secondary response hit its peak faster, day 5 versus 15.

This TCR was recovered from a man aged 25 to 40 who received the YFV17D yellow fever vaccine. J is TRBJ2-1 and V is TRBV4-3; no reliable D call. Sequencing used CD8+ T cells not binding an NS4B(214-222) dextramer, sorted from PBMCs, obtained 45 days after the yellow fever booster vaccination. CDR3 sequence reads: CASSQDGGSYNEQFF. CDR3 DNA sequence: TGCGCCAGCAGCCAAGACGGCGGCTCCTACAATGAGCAGTTCTTC.